This TCR beta chain comes out of a study of OX40 agonist ivuxolimab in advanced cancers. Study details: Dose-escalation patients were diagnosed with hepatocellular carcinoma, melanoma, renal cell cancer or head and neck cancer.

The CDR3 spans 15 residues. Germline CDR1 and CDR2: SGHVS and FQNEAQ. V was cut by 5 bases and J by 4 bases, with 15 bases left in between. Repertoires were generated with immunoSEQ multiplex PCR, while TCRdb's copy carries only in-frame clones and drops some. This table has around 87,000 clones, around 94% appearing once. The chain carries TRBV7-8 and TRBJ2-1; D is perhaps TRBD2 (5 bases). This clonotype was obtained from an adult with an advanced solid tumor such as melanoma, head and neck, liver or kidney cancer. The sample here was CD4+ or CD8+ T cells sorted from blood, taken in a trial of the OX40 agonist ivuxolimab. This CDR3 is CASSPPLARYNEQFF. The CDR3 nucleotides are TGTGCCAGCAGCCCCCCCCTAGCCCGATACAATGAGCAGTTCTTC.